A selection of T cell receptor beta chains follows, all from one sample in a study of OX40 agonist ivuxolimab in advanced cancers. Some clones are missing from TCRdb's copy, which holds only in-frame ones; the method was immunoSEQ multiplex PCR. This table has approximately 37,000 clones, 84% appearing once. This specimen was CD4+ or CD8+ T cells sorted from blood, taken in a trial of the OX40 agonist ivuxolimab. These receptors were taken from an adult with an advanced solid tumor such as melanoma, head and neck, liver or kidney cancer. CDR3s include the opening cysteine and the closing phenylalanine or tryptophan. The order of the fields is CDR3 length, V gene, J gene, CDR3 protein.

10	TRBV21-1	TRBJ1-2	CAVPSSGYTF
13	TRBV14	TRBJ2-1	CASSPHIYNEQFF
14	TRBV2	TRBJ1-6	CASSPASLRSPLHF
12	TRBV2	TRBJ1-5	CASSPREQPQHF
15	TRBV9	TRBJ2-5	CASSAGQGVMETQYF
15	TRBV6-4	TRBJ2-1	CASSEAAGANNEQFF
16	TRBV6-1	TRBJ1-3	CASSESWSFSGNTIYF
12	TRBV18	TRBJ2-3	CASSPEVDTQYF
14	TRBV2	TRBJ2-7	CASSTRLGGLEQYF
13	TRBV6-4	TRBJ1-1	CASSREMNTEAFF
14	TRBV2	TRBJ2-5	CASSKQGAWETQYF